One and the same sample provided the 17 T cell receptor beta chains below, sequenced in a study of blood T cell repertoires in COVID-19. Sequencing used immunoSEQ multiplex PCR; TCRdb keeps in-frame clones, though not all of them. The table records some 120,000 clones, 75% to 85% of them present only once. Sample: peripheral blood. All receptors derive from a man aged 70 or older with acute or convalescent COVID-19.

The chain has TRBV20-1 and TRBJ2-1, with 14 nucleotides matching TRBD2. From germline, CDR1 is DFQATT and CDR2 SNEGSKA (reference sequence). The CDR3 totals 15 residues. Germline trimming cut 3 bases from V and 7 bases from J; bases unmatched to any gene: 5. CDR3 residues: CSASGLAGGYNEQFF. As DNA, the CDR3 is TGCAGTGCTAGTGGACTAGCGGGAGGATATAATGAGCAGTTCTTC.

The sample holds one count of this clone. This chain uses TRBV28 with TRBJ1-5; D is possibly TRBD1 (6 bases). V lost 7 bases and J 9 bases, leaving 13 bases between the germline ends. The CDR3 totals 12 residues. Germline CDR1 is MDHEN and CDR2 is SYDVKM. The CDR3 region has the DNA TGTGCCAGCACCCAGGGGCCGGTGCCCCAGCATTTT. Its translation is CASTQGPVPQHF.

This chain uses TRBV28 with TRBJ1-2, with D tentatively TRBD1 (6 bases). The length of the CDR3 is 15 residues. CDR1 and CDR2 from the germline V gene are MDHEN and SYDVKM. Trimming removed 4 bases at V and 2 bases at J, with 14 bases between. The CDR3 sequence is CASSSFYRANYGYTF. DNA for the CDR3: TGTGCCAGCAGTTCCTTCTACAGGGCCAACTATGGCTACACCTTC.

The chain uses TRBV28 and TRBJ2-7; 7 positions match TRBD2. The V gene end was trimmed by 5 bases and the J gene end by 2 bases; junction bases not matched to a gene: 6. CDR3 length equals 14 residues. The germline CDR1 and CDR2 sequences are MDHEN and SYDVKM. CDR3 residues: CASSLGGDAYEQYF. In DNA, the CDR3 is TGTGCCAGCAGTCTGGGAGGGGACGCCTACGAGCAGTACTTC.

This clone was counted once. The chain recombines TRBV13 with TRBJ1-4; 9 nucleotides line up with TRBD1. This CDR3 contains 15 residues. V lost 0 bases and J lost 8; bases outside the gene matches: 4. Germline CDR1 reads PRHDT; CDR2 reads FYEKMQ (reference sequence). The CDR3 sequence: CASSLGGQGNEKLFF. The CDR3, as DNA: TGTGCCAGCAGCTTAGGTGGACAGGGGAACGAAAAACTGTTTTTT.

The chain has TRBV10-3 and TRBJ2-3, with TRBD1 matching 8 bases. CDR1 and CDR2 from the germline V gene are ENHRY and SYGVKD. There are 15 residues in the CDR3. Trimming took 0 bases from V and 2 from J; bases not matched to a gene: 1. The CDR3 nucleotides read TGTGCCATCAGTGAGTCGGGACAGGACACAGATACGCAGTATTTT. It translates to CAISESGQDTDTQYF.

The chain employs TRBV15 and TRBJ2-2; 9 nucleotides agree with TRBD1. Unmatched junction bases numbered 10, after V lost 4 bases and J lost 4 bases. The CDR3 extends over 17 amino acids. Germline V gene data show CDR1 as LNHNV and CDR2 as YYDKDF (reference sequence). The DNA of the CDR3 is TGTGCCACCAGCACCGGACAGGGGACAGGGACCACCGGGGAGCTGTTTTTT. It yields the protein CATSTGQGTGTTGELFF.

V gene TRBV11-1 combines with J gene TRBJ2-6; D is undetermined. The V end lost 1 base, the J end lost 0 bases, and 4 bases lay between the germline ends. Germline CDR1 is SGHAT and CDR2 is FQDESV (reference sequence). The CDR3 is 15 residues long. The CDR3: CASSLDSSGANVLTF. In nucleotides, the CDR3 is TGTGCCAGCAGCTTAGACTCCTCTGGGGCCAACGTCCTGACTTTC.

The V gene is TRBV20-1, the J gene TRBJ2-5; a possible D gene is TRBD1 (7 bases). CDR1 is DFQATT and CDR2 is SNEGSKA in the germline V gene (reference sequence). Trimming took 3 bases from V and 3 from J, leaving 11 bases between them. The CDR3 contains 13 residues. The CDR3 here is CSASTGEEETQYF. Here the CDR3 DNA reads TGCAGTGCTAGTACAGGGGAGGAAGAGACCCAGTACTTC.

This chain connects TRBV28 to TRBJ2-2; TRBD2 agrees at 7 bases. Germline CDR1 and CDR2: MDHEN and SYDVKM. Trimming cost V 7 bases and J 7 bases; bases outside gene matches: 18. The CDR3 length is 17 residues. The CDR3: CASTPLTGGVKDGELFF. The DNA for the CDR3 is TGTGCCAGCACCCCTCTGACTGGGGGGGTTAAGGACGGGGAGCTGTTTTTT.

This clone showed up just a few times. The chain has TRBV25-1 and TRBJ1-2; TRBD1 might be the D (5 bases). The germline CDR1 and CDR2 sequences are MGHDK and SYGVNS. The CDR3 has 13 amino acids. The V and J ends lost 7 bases and 10 bases respectively, with 19 bases between them. In nucleotides, the CDR3 is TGTGCCAGCACGCGGGGGGTCAAGGGAGACTACACCTTC. This encodes CASTRGVKGDYTF.

This clone has a single count. The rearrangement joins TRBV7-9 to TRBJ2-5; TRBD1 aligns across 11 bases. After removal of 1 base from V and 7 bases from J, the junction contained 8 bases not matched to a gene. The CDR3 contains 16 residues. Germline values: CDR1 SEHNR, CDR2 FQNEAQ (reference sequence). CDR3 nucleotides: TGTGCCAGCAGCTTAGGGACAGGGGGCGAGGGAGTGACCCAGTACTTC. Residues: CASSLGTGGEGVTQYF.

This rearrangement joins TRBV6-5 to TRBJ2-1; TRBD2 is a possible D gene (5 bases). The CDR3 covers 11 residues. V lost 9 bases and J lost 4, with 7 bases in between. CDR1 and CDR2 from the germline V gene are MNHEY and SVGAGI. Here the CDR3 reads CASSAYNEQFF. The CDR3 DNA sequence: TGTGCCAGTAGCGCTTACAATGAGCAGTTCTTC.

This chain uses TRBV2 with TRBJ2-4; TRBD1 aligns across 8 bases. Germline CDR1 reads SNHLY; CDR2 reads FYNNEI. The CDR3 has 15 residues. The V segment lost 5 bases and the J segment 2 bases; nucleotides outside the gene matches: 5. The DNA of the CDR3 is TGTGCCAGCAGTCAAGACAGGGGCCCCAAAAACATTCAGTACTTC. It translates to CASSQDRGPKNIQYF.

Only one count was recorded for this clone. The rearrangement uses TRBV11-3 and TRBJ2-5; 7 bases agree with TRBD1. Germline-derived CDR1 and CDR2 are SGHNT and YENEEA. V lost 5 bases and J lost 4; bases outside the gene matches: 4. This CDR3 spans 13 amino acids. This CDR3 is CASSLDRAETQYF. The DNA for the CDR3 is TGTGCCAGCAGCCTTGACAGGGCAGAGACCCAGTACTTC.

This rearrangement joins TRBV12-3 or TRBV12-4 to TRBJ1-5, with D uncertain. The CDR3 is made up of 13 amino acids. Trimming cost V 4 bases and J 5 bases, with 9 bases left between them. The CDR3 here is CASSSTTDQPQHF. In DNA, the CDR3 is TGTGCCAGCAGTTCGACTACAGATCAGCCCCAGCATTTT.

The V and J genes are TRBV6-4 and TRBJ2-5; TRBD2 might be the D (6 bases). CDR1 and CDR2 from the germline V gene are MRHNA and SNTAGT. Trimming took 6 bases from V and 2 from J, leaving 7 bases between them. The CDR3 sequence is 12 residues long. The CDR3 DNA is TGTGCCAGCAGAAGCGGGCAAGAGACCCAGTACTTC. Its protein product is CASRSGQETQYF.